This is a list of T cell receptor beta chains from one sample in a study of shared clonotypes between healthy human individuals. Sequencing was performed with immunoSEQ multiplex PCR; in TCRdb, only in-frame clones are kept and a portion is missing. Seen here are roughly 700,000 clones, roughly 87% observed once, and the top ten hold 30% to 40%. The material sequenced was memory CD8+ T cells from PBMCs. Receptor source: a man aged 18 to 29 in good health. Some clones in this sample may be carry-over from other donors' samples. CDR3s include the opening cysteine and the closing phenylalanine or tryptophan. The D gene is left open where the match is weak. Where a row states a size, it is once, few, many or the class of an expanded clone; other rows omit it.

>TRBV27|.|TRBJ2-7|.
TGTGCCAGCGGGTCCCAGGCCTACGAGCAGTACTTC
CASGSQAYEQYF
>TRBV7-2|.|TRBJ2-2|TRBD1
TGTGCCAGCAGCTTAGTACAGGGGTGGAACACCGGGGAGCTGTTTTTT
CASSLVQGWNTGELFF
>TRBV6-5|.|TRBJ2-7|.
TGTGCCAGCCATGGGGGCGAGCAGTACTTC
CASHGGEQYF
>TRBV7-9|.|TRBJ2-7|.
TGTGCCAGCAGCTCCGGGGGCGGAATGAGCTCCTACGAGCAGTACTTC
CASSSGGGMSSYEQYF
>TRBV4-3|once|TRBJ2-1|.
TGCGCCAGCAGCCAAGGTGGGTGGGTAAATGAGCAGTTCTTC
CASSQGGWVNEQFF
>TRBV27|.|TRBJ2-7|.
TGTGCCAGCAGTCCACGGGGGATTAGCTCCTACGAGCAGTACTTC
CASSPRGISSYEQYF
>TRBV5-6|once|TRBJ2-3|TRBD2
TGTGCCAGCAGCTGGGGACTAGCGGACCCCACAGATACGCAGTATTTT
CASSWGLADPTDTQYF
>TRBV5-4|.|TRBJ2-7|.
TGTGCCAGCAGCTGGGGGCCCATTGAGCAGTACTTC
CASSWGPIEQYF
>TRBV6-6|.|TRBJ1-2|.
TGTGCCAGCAGTTACTCAGGGGGGGACTATGGCTACACCTTC
CASSYSGGDYGYTF
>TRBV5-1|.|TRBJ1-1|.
TGCGCCAGCAGCTTCAATCTAAATAGCGGAGCTTTCTTT
CASSFNLNSGAFF
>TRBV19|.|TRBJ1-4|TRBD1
TGTGCCAGTAGTACCCCTCTTCGACAGGGATTGAATGAAAAACTGTTTTTT
CASSTPLRQGLNEKLFF
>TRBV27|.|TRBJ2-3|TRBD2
TGTGCCAGCAGTACTCTAGCGGGAGGGCCCGTAACAGATACGCAGTATTTT
CASSTLAGGPVTDTQYF
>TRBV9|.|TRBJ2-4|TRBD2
TGTGCCAGCAGCCCGAGTAGCGGGAGGGGAAACATTCAGTACTTC
CASSPSSGRGNIQYF
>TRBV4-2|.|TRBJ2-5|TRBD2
TGTGCCAGCAGCCTTGCGACTAGCGGGAGGTACCAAGAGACCCAGTACTTC
CASSLATSGRYQETQYF
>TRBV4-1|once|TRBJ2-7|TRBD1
TGCGCCAGCAGCCAAGGGGTGGGACAGAGCTCCTACGAGCAGTACTTC
CASSQGVGQSSYEQYF
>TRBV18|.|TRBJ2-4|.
TGTGCCAGCTCACCACCGGAGGGGCTAGCCAAAAACATTCAGTACTTC
CASSPPEGLAKNIQYF
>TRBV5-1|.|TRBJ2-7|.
TGCGCCAGCAGCCCGCTTTTCGAAGGACCCTCCTACGAGCAGTACTTC
CASSPLFEGPSYEQYF
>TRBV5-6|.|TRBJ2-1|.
TGTGCCAGCAGCCTGGGGCTCCTCGGGCCCAATGAGCAGTTCTTC
CASSLGLLGPNEQFF
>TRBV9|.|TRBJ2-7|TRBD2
TGTGCCAGCAGCGTAGAGAGCGGGAGTGCCTACGAGCAGTACTTC
CASSVESGSAYEQYF
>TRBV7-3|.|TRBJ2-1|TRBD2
TGTGCCAGCAGCCCCTCTAGCGGGGCATATGAGCAGTTCTTC
CASSPSSGAYEQFF
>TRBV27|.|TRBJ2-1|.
TGTGCCAGCAGCCTGGACGGATACAATGAGCAGTTCTTC
CASSLDGYNEQFF
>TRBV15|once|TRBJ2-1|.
TGTGCCACCAGCAGAGAGTTACTGCCTCACTACAATGAGCAGTTCTTC
CATSRELLPHYNEQFF
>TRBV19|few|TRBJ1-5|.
TGTGCCAGTAGTCTGGGACTGGGATATAGCAATCAGCCCCAGCATTTT
CASSLGLGYSNQPQHF
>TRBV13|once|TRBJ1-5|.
TGTGCCAGCAGCTTAGGGAGGGGGAATCAGCCCCAGCATTTT
CASSLGRGNQPQHF
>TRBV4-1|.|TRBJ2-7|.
TGCGCCAGCAGCCAAGATTTGGGGGGCCTAGCGCTCTACGAGCAGTACTTC
CASSQDLGGLALYEQYF
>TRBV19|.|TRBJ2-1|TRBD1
TGTGCCAGTCATGACAGGGCTTCCTACAATGAGCAGTTCTTC
CASHDRASYNEQFF
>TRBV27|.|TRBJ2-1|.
TGTGCCAGCAGTTTGGGGGCCAATGAGCAGTTCTTC
CASSLGANEQFF
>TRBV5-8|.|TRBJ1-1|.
TGTGCCAGCAGCTTTGCCCGCGGGACAGAAGCTTTCTTT
CASSFARGTEAFF
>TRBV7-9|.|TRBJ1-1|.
TGTGCCAGCAGTTCCAGCCGGACGGGGCGATTTAACACTGAAGCTTTCTTT
CASSSSRTGRFNTEAFF
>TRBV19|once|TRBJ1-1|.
TGTGCCAGTAGTATAATCCCAAACACTGAAGCTTTCTTT
CASSIIPNTEAFF
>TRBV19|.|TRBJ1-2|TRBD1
TGTGCCAGTAGTATAGATCGGGAGAGGGACAGCTATGGCTACACCTTC
CASSIDRERDSYGYTF
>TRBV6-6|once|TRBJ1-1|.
TGTGCCAGCAGTCCGCTTTACGGACAGAACACTGAAGCTTTCTTT
CASSPLYGQNTEAFF
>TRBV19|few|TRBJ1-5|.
TGTGCCAGTAGTATAATTGGCAGGGCTGATCAGCCCCAGCATTTT
CASSIIGRADQPQHF
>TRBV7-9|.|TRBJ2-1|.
TGTGCCAGCACCCTTGGGACCCAGGCCAATGAGCAGTTCTTC
CASTLGTQANEQFF
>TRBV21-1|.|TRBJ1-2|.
TGTGCCAGCAGCGCAAGGGTAAGGGGGCGTAACTATGGCTACACCTTC
CASSARVRGRNYGYTF
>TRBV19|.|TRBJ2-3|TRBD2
TGTGCCAGTAGCCACTGGGAGGGGATGGCAGATACGCAGTATTTT
CASSHWEGMADTQYF
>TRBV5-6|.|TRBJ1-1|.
TGTGCCAGCAGCTTTTACGGGGCGGTGGGTACTGAAGCTTTCTTT
CASSFYGAVGTEAFF
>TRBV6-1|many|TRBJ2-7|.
TGTGCCAGCAGTGGACTAGGACGGACCTACGAGCAGTACTTC
CASSGLGRTYEQYF
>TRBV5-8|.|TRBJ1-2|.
TGTGCCAGCAGAAGCAGGGTTAGCATTGACTATGGCTACACCTTC
CASRSRVSIDYGYTF
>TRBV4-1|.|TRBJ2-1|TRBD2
TGCGCCAGCAGCCCCGGGCCGGGAGGGTATAGAGTCGGCTACAATGAGCAGTTCTTC
CASSPGPGGYRVGYNEQFF
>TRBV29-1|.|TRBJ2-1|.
TGCAGCGTCATCAACAATGAGCAGTTCTTC
CSVINNEQFF
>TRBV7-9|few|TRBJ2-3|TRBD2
TGTGCCAGCAGCCCGGGGACTAGCGGGAGGGCCCGGCAGTATTTT
CASSPGTSGRARQYF
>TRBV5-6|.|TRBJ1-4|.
TGTGCCAGCAGCGAGGAACCTAATGAAAAACTGTTTTTT
CASSEEPNEKLFF
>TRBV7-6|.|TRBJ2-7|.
TGTGCCAGCAGCCCCGGGACAATCTCCTACGAGCAGTACTTC
CASSPGTISYEQYF
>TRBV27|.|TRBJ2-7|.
TGTGCCAGCAGTCCTCGGGTCGCTGGCTACGAGCAGTACTTC
CASSPRVAGYEQYF
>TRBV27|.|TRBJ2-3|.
TGTGCCAGCAGTCCCCTCCCCCCAGATACGCAGTATTTT
CASSPLPPDTQYF